The clone carrying this T cell receptor (beta chain) was seen only a few times. Its specificity is not known. These data come from a study of cytomegalovirus exposure and HLA in healthy donors. The study, taken as a whole, reports: Fewer N-insertions than the roughly 630-donor mean were reportedly shown by an Asian-associated ancestry cluster in a later analysis. CMV serostatus was the only recorded immune exposure for donors. HLA allele associations emerged for some 16,000 TCR beta sequences in a later analysis, at 0.05 false discovery rate.

Trimming cost V 6 bases and J 7 bases, with 16 bases left between them. There are 13 residues in the CDR3. Per the germline V gene, CDR1 is MGHRA and CDR2 is YSYEKL. Primers included in the PCR were 60 Vbeta and 13 Jbeta primers. Sequencing used immunoSEQ multiplex PCR; TCRdb keeps in-frame clones, though not all of them. Here the sample spans roughly 120,000 clones, over 15% being singletons. J is TRBJ2-7 and V is TRBV4-1; the D gene is possibly TRBD1 (5 bases). This receptor was taken from a young woman in good health and CMV-seronegative. Input material: PBMCs. CDR3 DNA sequence: TGCGCCAGCAGGGCCACAGGCGCACAAGAGCAGTACTTC. Its translation: CASRATGAQEQYF.